The clone carrying this TCR beta chain has a count of ten or more. Participants had their cohort set by participant-reported clinical history. The sample belongs to a study of blood T cell repertoires in COVID-19. Original data processing: Using reference gene primer amplification, nucleated cell counts were estimated. Profiling relied on immunoSEQ multiplex PCR, and the TCRdb table lists in-frame clones only, not all of them. Clonal size and the V and J genes are those of that table, whereas D and trimming came from the DNA. The sample lists roughly 520,000 clones, over 75% seen once, with 1.5% to 2% in the top ten. J was trimmed by 3 bases and V by 3 bases; bases with no gene match: 10. This CDR3 has 17 amino acids. CDR1 is KGHDR, CDR2 SFDVKD, per germline.

The sequence came from a woman aged 40 to 49 who had recovered from COVID-19. The J gene is TRBJ2-3, the V gene TRBV24-1, with 8 bases matching TRBD2. Sequencing input: PBMCs or T cells enriched from blood (not recorded which). DNA of the CDR3: TGTGCCACCAGTGATAACAGCGGGAGCCTACCGACAGATACGCAGTATTTT. It translates to CATSDNSGSLPTDTQYF.